These 23 T cell receptor beta chains were sequenced from one sample in a study of early T cells in non-severe SARS-CoV-2 infection. MiXCR was run by TCRdb on the 5' RACE reads, yielding one entry per CDR3 protein. Here the sample spans 45,000 or so distinct CDR3 sequences, roughly 10% being singletons. Material for sequencing was whole blood. The receptors were sampled from an adult who was a healthcare worker with PCR-confirmed SARS-CoV-2 infection or an uninfected control (not recorded which).

This clonotype ranks as medium-sized. This rearrangement joins TRBV9 to TRBJ1-5, with D maybe TRBD1 (6 bases). The V gene's germline CDR1 is SGDLS and CDR2 YYNGEE. Deletions cut 4 bases from V and 11 bases from J, with 25 bases between. The CDR3 runs 16 residues. The CDR3 loop reads CASSPSLGAGVTAQHF. CDR3 coding DNA: TGTGCCAGCAGCCCCTCCTTGGGGGCGGGGGTAACAGCCCAGCATTTT.

This clonotype was recorded many times. The chain has TRBV10-2 and TRBJ1-4, with D perhaps TRBD1 (6 bases). Germline-derived CDR1 and CDR2 are WSHSY and SAAADI. With 2 bases removed from V and 10 bases from J, the gap between germline ends came to 11 bases. CDR3 length: 13 residues. In DNA form, the CDR3 reads TGCGCCAGCAGTGAGGACAGGCCTGGAAAACTGTTTTTT. This encodes CASSEDRPGKLFF.

This clonotype was detected ten times or more. V usage is TRBV7-9 and J usage is TRBJ1-6; D uncertain. The CDR3 is 15 amino acids. Per the germline V gene, CDR1 is SEHNR and CDR2 is FQNEAQ (reference sequence). Trimming cost V 4 bases and J 7 bases, with 14 bases left between them. The CDR3 loop is CASSSPSAINSPLHF. The CDR3, as DNA: TGTGCCAGCAGCTCCCCCTCGGCCATAAATTCACCCCTCCACTTT.

Many counts were recorded for this clonotype. The chain uses TRBV7-9 and TRBJ1-2; no reliable D call. V was trimmed by 11 bases and J by 4 bases, leaving 14 bases between them. Germline V gene lookup returns CDR1 SEHNR and CDR2 FQNEAQ (reference sequence). The CDR3 is made up of 12 amino acids. This chain's CDR3 is CAGSRRGYGYTF. In DNA, the CDR3 is TGTGCCGGATCCCGGCGGGGCTATGGCTACACCTTC.

This clonotype occurred many times. J is TRBJ1-1 and V is TRBV12-5; 10 positions agree with TRBD1. The CDR3 is 15 residues long. Germline CDR1 is LGHNT and CDR2 is FRNRAP. V was clipped by 4 bases and J by 3 bases; unmatched bases: 5. CDR3 nucleotide sequence: TGTGCTAGTGGTTCCCGACAGGGGGCAGACACTGAAGCTTTCTTT. Its translation: CASGSRQGADTEAFF. The entire variable domain, with the rest obtained from reference TRBV12-5 and TRBJ1-1, is as follows: DARVTQTPRHKVTEMGQEVTMRCQPILGHNTVFWYRQTMMQGLELLAYFRNRAPLDDSGMPKDRFSAEMPDATLATLKIQPSEPRDSAVYFCASGSRQGADTEAFFGQGTRLTVV.

This clonotype has more than one count but fewer than ten. The chain joins TRBV18 to TRBJ1-2; D not resolved. Trimming stripped 3 bases from V and 7 bases from J, with 6 bases between. CDR1 KGHSH and CDR2 LQKENI come from the germline V gene. The CDR3 is made up of 11 amino acids. The CDR3 is CASSPRIGYTF. In DNA, the CDR3 is TGTGCCAGCTCACCCCGAATTGGCTACACCTTC.

This clonotype was counted at least ten times. The CDR3 nucleotides are TGTGCCAGCAGTTTTCACTTGGACAGGCCGAACACTGAAGCTTTCTTT. Its protein product is CASSFHLDRPNTEAFF. The gene calls are TRBV12-3 or TRBV12-4 and TRBJ1-1; TRBD1 matches at 7 bases. With 3 bases clipped from V and 1 base from J, the junction kept 8 bases outside the gene matches. This CDR3 region has 16 residues.

In nucleotides, the CDR3 is TGTGCCAGCAGTTCTCTAGGGGATACGCAGTATTTT. This codes for CASSSLGDTQYF. The rearrangement uses TRBV2 and TRBJ2-3, with unresolved D. The ends were cut back, 5 bases at V and 6 bases at J, with 9 bases in the middle. This CDR3 has 12 amino acids. Per germline, CDR1 SNHLY and CDR2 FYNNEI.

Ten or more counts support this clonotype. This chain connects TRBV30 to TRBJ2-7, with TRBD2 matching 8 bases. The CDR3 runs 13 residues. CDR1 is GTSNPN, CDR2 SVGIG, per germline (reference sequence). The J segment lost 5 bases and the V segment lost 2 bases, leaving 5 bases of the junction unmatched. Here the CDR3 DNA reads TGTGCCTGGAGTAGGGGACTAGGCCACGAGCAGTACTTC. Protein: CAWSRGLGHEQYF.

The chain couples TRBV4-3 to TRBJ2-3, with unresolved D. Germline V gene data show CDR1 as LGHNA and CDR2 as YSLEER. V was pared by 1 base and J by 1 base, with 9 bases between. There are 15 residues in the CDR3. The CDR3 DNA reads as TGCGCCAGCAGCCAAGCTATACAACGCACAGATACGCAGTATTTT. The encoded protein is CASSQAIQRTDTQYF.

Ten or more counts support this clonotype. The chain is built from TRBV3-1 and TRBJ1-5, with a possible D match to TRBD1 (5 bases). The V and J ends lost 8 bases and 4 bases respectively, with 12 bases between them. The CDR3 has 13 residues. Germline CDR1 is LGHDT and CDR2 is YNNKEL (reference sequence). The CDR3 loop is CASSRDLNQPQHF. The CDR3 region has the DNA TGTGCCAGCTCCCGGGACCTAAATCAGCCCCAGCATTTT.

At least ten counts were recorded for this clonotype. CDR3 in amino acids: CASSSTSGGLDTQYF. The CDR3 DNA is TGTGCCAGCAGCTCGACTAGCGGGGGCCTAGATACGCAGTATTTT. The rearrangement joins TRBV12-3 or TRBV12-4 to TRBJ2-3, with 12 positions matching TRBD2. The V segment lost 6 bases and the J segment 5 bases; nucleotides outside the gene matches: 6. The CDR3 spans 15 residues.

This clonotype has just a few counts. This rearrangement joins TRBV9 to TRBJ1-1, with D perhaps TRBD1 (6 bases). Per the germline V gene, CDR1 is SGDLS and CDR2 is YYNGEE. The CDR3 length is 14 residues. Between the trimmed V and J ends, which lost 3 bases and 2 bases, there was a span of 11 bases. CDR3 sequence: CASSGGDTNTEAFF. The CDR3 DNA reads TGTGCCAGCAGCGGCGGGGACACCAACACTGAAGCTTTCTTT.

J is TRBJ2-1 and V is TRBV27; D ambiguous. This CDR3 region has 13 residues. Deletions cut 10 bases from V and 9 bases from J, with 19 bases between. Looked up from germline, CDR1 is MNHEY and CDR2 is SMNVEV (reference sequence). CDR3 DNA: TGTGCCACCCAGACGGCCTTAGCACCTGAGCAGTTCTTC. As protein: CATQTALAPEQFF.

There are many counts of this clonotype. V gene TRBV24-1 combines with J gene TRBJ2-3; D gene uncertain. CDR3 length equals 14 residues. V lost 5 bases and J 2 bases, leaving 10 bases between the germline ends. CDR1 is KGHDR, CDR2 SFDVKD, per germline. CDR3 in amino acids: CATSGSATTDTQYF. Here the CDR3 DNA reads TGTGCCACCAGTGGATCTGCTACCACAGATACGCAGTATTTT.

The chain has TRBV11-2 and TRBJ2-2; a possible D gene is TRBD2 (5 bases). Trimming took 5 bases from V and 5 from J, leaving 15 bases between them. Germline V lookup: CDR1 SGHAT, CDR2 FQNNGV. CDR3 length equals 15 residues. This chain's CDR3 is CASSPRAYVTGELFF. The CDR3 region has the DNA TGTGCCAGCAGCCCGAGGGCGTATGTGACCGGGGAGCTGTTTTTT.

The V call is TRBV7-2, the J call TRBJ2-2; D remains unclear. Trimming took off 1 base at V and 0 bases at J, with 6 bases between the two ends. The germline V gene encodes CDR1 SGHTA and CDR2 FQGNSA. CDR3 length: 15 amino acids. In DNA form, the CDR3 reads TGTGCCAGCAGCTTAGGGCCAGCGAACACCGGGGAGCTGTTTTTT. Translated: CASSLGPANTGELFF.

In this sample, this clonotype turned up many times. This rearrangement joins TRBV20-1 to TRBJ2-3; D may be TRBD1 or TRBD2 (5 bases each). The CDR3 runs to 13 residues. With 5 bases removed from V and 1 base from J, the gap between germline ends came to 10 bases. The germline gives CDR1 DFQATT, CDR2 SNEGSKA (reference sequence). The CDR3 DNA is TGCAGTGCTTTCCGGGACGGCACAGATACGCAGTATTTT. The encoded protein is CSAFRDGTDTQYF.

This clonotype was observed at least ten times. The genes are TRBV20-1 and TRBJ2-1; maybe TRBD1 (6 bases). V lost 1 base and J lost 3, with 16 bases in between. The germline CDR1 and CDR2 sequences are DFQATT and SNEGSKA (reference sequence). CDR3 size: 16 residues. The CDR3 DNA reads TGCAGTGCTAGAGGGAGACAGGTCGACTACTACAATGAGCAGTTCTTC. Its translation: CSARGRQVDYYNEQFF.

A few counts support this clonotype. The chain carries TRBV10-3 and TRBJ2-7, with unresolved D. The CDR3 consists of 12 residues. From germline, CDR1 is ENHRY and CDR2 SYGVKD. V lost 3 bases to trimming and J lost 6 bases, with 9 bases between them. CDR3 region: CAISERSSEQYF. CDR3 DNA: TGTGCCATCAGTGAAAGATCTTCCGAGCAGTACTTC.

A few counts support this clonotype. The genes are TRBV11-2 and TRBJ2-3; 12 bases fit TRBD2. This CDR3 spans 15 amino acids. Germline assignment: CDR1 SGHAT and CDR2 FQNNGV. V lost 3 bases and J lost 9; bases outside the gene matches: 7. CDR3 in DNA: TGTGCCAGCAGCTTCCCTAGCGGGGGGGCTCTGACGCAGTATTTT. Residues: CASSFPSGGALTQYF.

The chain carries TRBV6-2 or TRBV6-3 and TRBJ2-1; D call uncertain. Trimming left V 2 bases short and J 9 bases short, with 20 bases between. The CDR3 sequence is 16 residues long. Germline values: CDR1 MNHEY, CDR2 SVGEGT. The CDR3 coding sequence is TGTGCCAGCAGTTACGGGCTCTCCTCGGTTTATCTTGAGCAGTTCTTC. It translates to CASSYGLSSVYLEQFF.

The chain carries TRBV6-1 and TRBJ1-6; D uncertain. The CDR3 is 14 residues long. V was cut by 8 bases and J by 3 bases, with 11 bases left in between. The germline V gene encodes CDR1 MNHNS and CDR2 SASEGT. The CDR3 DNA reads as TGTGCCAGCTTACAACAATTCTATAATTCACCCCTCCACTTT. Protein product: CASLQQFYNSPLHF.